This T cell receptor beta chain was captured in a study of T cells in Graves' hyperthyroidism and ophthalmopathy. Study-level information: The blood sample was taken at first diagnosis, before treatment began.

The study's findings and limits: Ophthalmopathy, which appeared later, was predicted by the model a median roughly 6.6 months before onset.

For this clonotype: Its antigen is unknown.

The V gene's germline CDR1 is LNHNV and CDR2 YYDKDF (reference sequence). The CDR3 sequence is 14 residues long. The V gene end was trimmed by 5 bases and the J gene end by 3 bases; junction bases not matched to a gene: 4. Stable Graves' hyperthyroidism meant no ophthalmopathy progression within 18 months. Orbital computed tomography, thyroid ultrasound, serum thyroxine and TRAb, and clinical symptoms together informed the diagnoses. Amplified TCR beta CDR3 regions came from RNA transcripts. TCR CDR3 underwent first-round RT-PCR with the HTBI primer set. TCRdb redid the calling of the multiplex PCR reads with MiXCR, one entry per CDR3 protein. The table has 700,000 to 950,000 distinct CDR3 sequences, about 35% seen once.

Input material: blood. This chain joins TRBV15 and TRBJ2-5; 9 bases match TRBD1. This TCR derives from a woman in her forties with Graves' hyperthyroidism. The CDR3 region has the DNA TGTGCCACCAGCCCTGGACAGGGGAAAGAGACCCAGTACTTC. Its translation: CATSPGQGKETQYF.